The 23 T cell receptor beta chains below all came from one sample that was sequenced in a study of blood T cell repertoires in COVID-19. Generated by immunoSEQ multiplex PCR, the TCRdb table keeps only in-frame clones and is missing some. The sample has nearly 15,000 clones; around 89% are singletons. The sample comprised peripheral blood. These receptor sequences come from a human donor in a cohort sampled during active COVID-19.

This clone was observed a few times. The DNA of the CDR3 is TGTGCCAGCAGTTACAGGGGGCGCATTTACGGGGAGCTGTTTTTT. Its protein product is CASSYRGRIYGELFF. The chain combines TRBV6-5 with TRBJ2-2, with TRBD1 identical over 7 bases. Trimming at V came to 2 bases and at J to 7 bases, leaving 7 bases not matched to a gene. There are 15 residues in the CDR3. Germline V gene data show CDR1 as MNHEY and CDR2 as SVGAGI.

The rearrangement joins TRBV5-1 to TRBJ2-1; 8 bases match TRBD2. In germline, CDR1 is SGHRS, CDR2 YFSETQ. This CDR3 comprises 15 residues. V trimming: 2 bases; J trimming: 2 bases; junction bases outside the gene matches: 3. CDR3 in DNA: TGCGCCAGCAGCTTCCTTAGCGGGGCCTACAATGAGCAGTTCTTC. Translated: CASSFLSGAYNEQFF.

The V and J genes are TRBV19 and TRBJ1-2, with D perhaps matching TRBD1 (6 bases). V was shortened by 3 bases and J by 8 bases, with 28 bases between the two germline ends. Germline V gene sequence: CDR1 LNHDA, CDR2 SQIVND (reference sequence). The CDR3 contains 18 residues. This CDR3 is CASSIRRRVGAGGGGYTF. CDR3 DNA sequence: TGTGCCAGTAGTATCCGCCGCCGGGTGGGGGCCGGAGGTGGCGGCTACACCTTC.

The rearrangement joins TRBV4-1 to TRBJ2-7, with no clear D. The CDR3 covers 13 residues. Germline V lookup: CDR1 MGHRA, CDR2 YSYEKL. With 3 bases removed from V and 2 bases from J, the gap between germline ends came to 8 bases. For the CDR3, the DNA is TGCGCCAGCAGCCAGGGTCTAGCCTACGAGCAGTACTTC. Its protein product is CASSQGLAYEQYF.

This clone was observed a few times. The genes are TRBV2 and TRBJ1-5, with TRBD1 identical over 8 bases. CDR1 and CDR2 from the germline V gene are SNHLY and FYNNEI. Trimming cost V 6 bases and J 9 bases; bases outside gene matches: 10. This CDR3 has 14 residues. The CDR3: CASRDRGLAGPQHF. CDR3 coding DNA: TGTGCCAGCAGAGACAGGGGCCTAGCAGGGCCCCAGCATTTT.

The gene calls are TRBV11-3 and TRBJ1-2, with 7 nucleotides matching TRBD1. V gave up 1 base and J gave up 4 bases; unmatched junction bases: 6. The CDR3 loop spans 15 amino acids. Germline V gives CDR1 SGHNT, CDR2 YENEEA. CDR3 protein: CASSLGQGFGYGYTF. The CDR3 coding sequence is TGTGCCAGCAGCTTAGGACAGGGATTCGGCTATGGCTACACCTTC.

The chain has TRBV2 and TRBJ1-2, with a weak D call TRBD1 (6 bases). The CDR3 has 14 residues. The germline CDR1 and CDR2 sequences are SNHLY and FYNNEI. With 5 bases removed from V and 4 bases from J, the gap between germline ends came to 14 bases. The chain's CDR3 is CASSKGGDLYGYTF. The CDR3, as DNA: TGTGCCAGCAGTAAAGGGGGGGACCTCTATGGCTACACCTTC. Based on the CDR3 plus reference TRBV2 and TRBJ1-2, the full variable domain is EPEVTQTPSHQVTQMGQEVILRCVPISNHLYFYWYRQILGQKVEFLVSFYNNEISEKSEIFDDQFSVERPDGSNFTLKIRSTKLEDSAMYFCASSKGGDLYGYTFGSGTRLTVV.

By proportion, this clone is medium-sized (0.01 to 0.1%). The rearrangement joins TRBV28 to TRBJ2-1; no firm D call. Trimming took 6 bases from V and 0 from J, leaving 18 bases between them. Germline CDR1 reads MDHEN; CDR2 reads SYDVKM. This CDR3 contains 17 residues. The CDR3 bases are TGTGCCAGCAGGCACCCTCCAGGCGAGAGCTCCTACAATGAGCAGTTCTTC. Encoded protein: CASRHPPGESSYNEQFF.

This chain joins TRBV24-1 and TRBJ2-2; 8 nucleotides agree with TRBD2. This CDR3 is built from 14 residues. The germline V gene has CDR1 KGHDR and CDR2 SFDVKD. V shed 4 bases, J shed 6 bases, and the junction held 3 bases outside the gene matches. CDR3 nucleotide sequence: TGTGCCACCAGTGACTCCGGGGGGGCCGGGGAGCTGTTTTTT. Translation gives CATSDSGGAGELFF.

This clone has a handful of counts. Here the CDR3 reads CASSLSRDRVSEQFF. The DNA for the CDR3 is TGTGCCAGCAGCTTATCCCGGGACAGGGTTAGCGAGCAGTTCTTC. The chain combines TRBV7-3 with TRBJ2-1, with 9 bases fitting TRBD1. The CDR3 has 15 amino acids. Germline CDR1 and CDR2: SGHTA and FQGTGA. The V gene end was trimmed by 2 bases and the J gene end by 10 bases; junction bases not matched to a gene: 9.

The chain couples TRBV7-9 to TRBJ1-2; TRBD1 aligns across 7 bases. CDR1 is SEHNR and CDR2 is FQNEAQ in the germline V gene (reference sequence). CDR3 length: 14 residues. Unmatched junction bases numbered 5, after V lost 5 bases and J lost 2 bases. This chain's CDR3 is CASSRGQKNYGYTF. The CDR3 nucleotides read TGTGCCAGCAGCCGGGGACAGAAGAACTATGGCTACACCTTC.

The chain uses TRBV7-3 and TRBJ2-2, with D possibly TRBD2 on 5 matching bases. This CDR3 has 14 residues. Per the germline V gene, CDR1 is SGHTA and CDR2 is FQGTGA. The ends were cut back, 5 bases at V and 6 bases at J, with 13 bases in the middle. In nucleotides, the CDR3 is TGTGCCAGCAGCCCCTCTAGCTCACCCGGGGAGCTGTTTTTT. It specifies CASSPSSSPGELFF.

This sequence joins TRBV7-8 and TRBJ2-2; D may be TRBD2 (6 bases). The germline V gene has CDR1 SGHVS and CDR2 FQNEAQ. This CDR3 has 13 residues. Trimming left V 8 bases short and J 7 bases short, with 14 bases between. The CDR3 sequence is CASEVGRVGELFF. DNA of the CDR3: TGTGCCAGCGAGGTCGGGAGAGTCGGGGAGCTGTTTTTT.

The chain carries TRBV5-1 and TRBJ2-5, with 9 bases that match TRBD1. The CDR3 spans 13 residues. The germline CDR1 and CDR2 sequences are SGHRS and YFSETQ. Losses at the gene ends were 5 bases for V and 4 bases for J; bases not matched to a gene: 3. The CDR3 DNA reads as TGCGCCAGCAGGTCGGACAGGGGAGAGACCCAGTACTTC. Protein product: CASRSDRGETQYF.

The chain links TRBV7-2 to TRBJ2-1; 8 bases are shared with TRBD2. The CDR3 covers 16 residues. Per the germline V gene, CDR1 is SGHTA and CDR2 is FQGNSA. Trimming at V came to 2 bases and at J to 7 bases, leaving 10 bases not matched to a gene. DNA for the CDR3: TGTGCCAGCAGCTTACCGGGACTAGTTATTGTAAATGAGCAGTTCTTC. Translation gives CASSLPGLVIVNEQFF.

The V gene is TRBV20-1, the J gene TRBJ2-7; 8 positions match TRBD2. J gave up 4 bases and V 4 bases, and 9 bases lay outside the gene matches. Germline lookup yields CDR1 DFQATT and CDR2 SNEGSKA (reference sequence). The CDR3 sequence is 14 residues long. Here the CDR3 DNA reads TGCAGTGCTACTGACACTAGCGGACCTTACGAGCAGTACTTC. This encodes CSATDTSGPYEQYF.

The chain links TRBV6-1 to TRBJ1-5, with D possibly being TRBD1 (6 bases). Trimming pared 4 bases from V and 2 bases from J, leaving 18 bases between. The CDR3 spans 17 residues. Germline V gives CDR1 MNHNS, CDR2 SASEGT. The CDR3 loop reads CASSGPQGYQGNQPQHF. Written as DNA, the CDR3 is TGTGCCAGCAGTGGCCCACAGGGCTACCAGGGCAATCAGCCCCAGCATTTT.

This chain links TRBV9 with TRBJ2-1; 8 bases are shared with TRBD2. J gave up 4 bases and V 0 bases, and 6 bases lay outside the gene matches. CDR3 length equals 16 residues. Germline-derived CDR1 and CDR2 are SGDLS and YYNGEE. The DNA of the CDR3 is TGTGCCAGCAGCGTAGGGGCTAGCGGGCGGTACAATGAGCAGTTCTTC. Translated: CASSVGASGRYNEQFF.

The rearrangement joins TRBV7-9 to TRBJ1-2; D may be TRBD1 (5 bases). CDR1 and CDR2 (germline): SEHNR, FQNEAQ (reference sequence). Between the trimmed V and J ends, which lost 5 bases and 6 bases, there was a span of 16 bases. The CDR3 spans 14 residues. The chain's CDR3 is CASSVGTPSHGYTF. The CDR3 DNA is TGTGCCAGCAGCGTCGGGACTCCAAGCCATGGCTACACCTTC.

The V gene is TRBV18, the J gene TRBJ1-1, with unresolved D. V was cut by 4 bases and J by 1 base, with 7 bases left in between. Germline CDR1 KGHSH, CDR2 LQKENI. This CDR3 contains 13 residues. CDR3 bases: TGTGCCAGCTCACTAGTGAAGAACACTGAAGCTTTCTTT. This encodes CASSLVKNTEAFF.

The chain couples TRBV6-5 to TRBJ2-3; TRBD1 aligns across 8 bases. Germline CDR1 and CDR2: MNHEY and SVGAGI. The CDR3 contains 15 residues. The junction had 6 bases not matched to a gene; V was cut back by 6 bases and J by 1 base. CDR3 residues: CASSDRGRGTDTQYF. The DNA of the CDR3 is TGTGCCAGCAGCGACAGGGGTCGGGGCACAGATACGCAGTATTTT.

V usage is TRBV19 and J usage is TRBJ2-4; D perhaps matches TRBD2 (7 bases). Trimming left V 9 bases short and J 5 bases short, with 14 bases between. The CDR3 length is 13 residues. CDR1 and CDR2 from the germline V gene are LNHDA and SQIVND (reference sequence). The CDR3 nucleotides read TGTGCCAGCTCGGACAGCGGGGAAAACATTCAGTACTTC. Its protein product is CASSDSGENIQYF.

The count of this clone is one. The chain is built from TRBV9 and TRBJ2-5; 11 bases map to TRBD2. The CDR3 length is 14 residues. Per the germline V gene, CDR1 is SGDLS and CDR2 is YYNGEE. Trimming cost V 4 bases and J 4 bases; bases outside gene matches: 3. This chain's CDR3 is CASSPGTSGETQYF. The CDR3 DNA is TGTGCCAGCAGCCCCGGGACTAGCGGAGAGACCCAGTACTTC. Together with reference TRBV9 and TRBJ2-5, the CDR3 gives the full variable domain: DSGVTQTPKHLITATGQRVTLRCSPRSGDLSVYWYQQSLDQGLQFLIQYYNGEERAKGNILERFSAQQFPDLHSELNLSSLELGDSALYFCASSPGTSGETQYFGPGTRLLVL.